The sequence of this T cell receptor beta chain was determined in a study of blood T cells in healthy people across ages. Points from the study as a whole: Because donor CMV status was unknown, expanded clonotype changes were possibly confounded.

This CDR3 has 15 amino acids. Trimming left V 5 bases short and J 0 bases short, with 10 bases between. Germline lookup yields CDR1 MNHEY and CDR2 SVGAGI. This clonotype showed up just a few times. The antigen remains unidentified. A sample-barcoded 5' primer and a J-beta primer mix were used in a second PCR of about 7 to 12 cycles. TCRdb fed the 5' RACE reads into MiXCR, producing one record per CDR3 protein. This table holds approximately 760,000 distinct CDR3 sequences, approximately 25% found once. The same sample was also studied in work on T cells of mothers and their children.

The V gene is TRBV6-5, the J gene TRBJ1-4; maybe TRBD1 (6 bases). This receptor was taken from a boy younger than 18 in good health. Sequences were obtained from blood. The CDR3 DNA is TGTGCCAGCAGTAGTCGACAGGCAACTAATGAAAAACTGTTTTTT. This encodes CASSSRQATNEKLFF.